The 15 T cell receptor beta chains listed next were all sequenced from one sample in a study of blood T cell repertoires in COVID-19. Some clones are missing from TCRdb's copy, which holds only in-frame ones; the method was immunoSEQ multiplex PCR. The sample lists around 110,000 clones, roughly 80% occurring once. The sample was peripheral blood. The receptors derive from a man in his 70s with acute or convalescent COVID-19.

The V call is TRBV3-1 (or the pseudogene TRBV3-2), the J call TRBJ1-1; D perhaps matches TRBD1 (5 bases). Germline V gene data show CDR1 as LGHDT and CDR2 as YNNKEL (reference sequence). CDR3 size: 14 residues. The V end was cut by 4 bases, the J end by 5 bases, with 14 bases between. For the CDR3, the DNA is TGTGCCAGCAGCCCAATTGGGGGAGGGACTGAAGCTTTCTTT. Protein sequence: CASSPIGGGTEAFF.

The chain joins TRBV7-3 to TRBJ2-3; tentatively, D is TRBD1 (6 bases). The CDR3 has 19 amino acids. Per the germline V gene, CDR1 is SGHTA and CDR2 is FQGTGA. V lost 2 bases and J 0 bases, leaving 21 bases between the germline ends. The CDR3 bases are TGTGCCAGCAGCTTACGGGGCGGACAGCTTACCGCTAGCACAGATACGCAGTATTTT. This encodes CASSLRGGQLTASTDTQYF.

This chain joins TRBV12-2 and TRBJ2-2; the table calls TRBD1, which could not be checked here. TRBV12-2 is given as a pseudogene. The CDR3 runs 11 residues. The CDR3: CASRQTGELFF. CDR3 bases: TGTGCAAGTCGCCAAACCGGGGAGCTGTTTTTT.

The rearrangement uses TRBV6-2 or TRBV6-3 and TRBJ1-2; 8 bases align to TRBD1. Germline-derived CDR1 and CDR2 are MNHEY and SVGEGT. This CDR3 comprises 16 residues. V lost 5 bases to trimming and J lost 4 bases; unmatched junction nucleotides: 12. The CDR3: CASSLARSRGLYGYTF. The CDR3 DNA is TGTGCCAGCAGTCTAGCAAGGAGCAGGGGGCTCTATGGCTACACCTTC.

In its sample, this clone was seen once. The chain links TRBV21-1 to TRBJ2-2; TRBD1 reflects the table's D call only, with no check against the DNA. TRBV21-1 is annotated as a pseudogene. The CDR3 totals 18 residues. The CDR3 loop is CASSKGTDTDIQTGELFF. In nucleotides, the CDR3 is TGTGCCAGCAGCAAAGGTACCGATACCGACATTCAAACCGGGGAGCTGTTTTTT.

The CDR3 region is CASSQTRSGEAFF. Here the CDR3 DNA reads TGTGCCAGCAGCCAAACCAGGTCTGGGGAAGCTTTCTTT. This chain links TRBV14 with TRBJ1-1; D gene ambiguous. Germline V gene sequence: CDR1 SGHDN, CDR2 FVKESK. Trimming cost V 2 bases and J 8 bases, with 12 bases left between them. The CDR3 loop spans 13 amino acids.

This clone has a single count. The V call is TRBV18, the J call TRBJ2-6, with D possibly matching TRBD1 (5 bases). Trimming pared 5 bases from V and 2 bases from J, leaving 10 bases between. The germline V gene has CDR1 KGHSH and CDR2 LQKENI. This CDR3 is 15 amino acids long. CDR3 sequence (DNA): TGTGCCAGCTCAGCACAAGGGGCTGGGGCCAACGTCCTGACTTTC. This translates into CASSAQGAGANVLTF.

J is TRBJ1-5 and V is TRBV2; tentative D call: TRBD1 (5 bases). V was cut by 3 bases and J by 5 bases, with 11 bases left in between. CDR3 length equals 14 residues. Germline lookup yields CDR1 SNHLY and CDR2 FYNNEI. The CDR3, as DNA: TGTGCCAGCAGTGACAGGGTACGTGATCAGCCCCAGCATTTT. Protein sequence: CASSDRVRDQPQHF.

CDR3 in amino acids: CASSLVVYPYNSPLHF. CDR3 DNA: TGTGCCAGCAGCTTGGTCGTCTACCCCTATAATTCACCCCTCCACTTT. This chain connects TRBV5-6 to TRBJ1-6; D is unclear. The CDR3 totals 16 residues. V shed 0 bases and J shed 2 bases, with 9 bases lying between them. Germline loops: CDR1 SGHDT, CDR2 YYEEEE.

The rearrangement joins TRBV15 to TRBJ1-4; 8 bases map to TRBD1. The CDR3 totals 15 residues. V gave up 0 bases and J gave up 10 bases; unmatched junction bases: 7. Germline V lookup: CDR1 LNHNV, CDR2 YYDKDF (reference sequence). The CDR3 sequence: CATSRDGSQGGKLFF. The CDR3 DNA reads as TGTGCCACCAGCAGAGATGGCTCACAGGGGGGAAAACTGTTTTTT.

This clone was counted a single time. The chain is built from TRBV6-6 and TRBJ1-2; 9 bases are a match to TRBD1. The length of the CDR3 is 14 residues. The germline CDR1 and CDR2 sequences are MNHNY and SVGAGI (reference sequence). The J segment lost 4 bases and the V segment lost 6 bases, leaving 6 bases of the junction unmatched. The CDR3 spells CASRNRGPLYGYTF. CDR3 nucleotides: TGTGCCAGCAGAAACAGGGGGCCCCTCTATGGCTACACCTTC.

Comments on this clone: At the DNA level, this CDR3 is encoded by other sequences in the same sample as well. The DNA of the CDR3 is TGTGCCAGCAGCGTAGGACACCTAAACACTGAAGCTTTCTTT. It specifies CASSVGHLNTEAFF. The gene calls are TRBV9 and TRBJ1-1; D is undetermined. The CDR3 consists of 14 residues. V was cut by 0 bases and J by 2 bases, with 8 bases left in between. CDR1 is SGDLS, CDR2 YYNGEE, per germline.

The chain is built from TRBV9 and TRBJ1-1; tentatively, D is TRBD1 (5 bases). The CDR3 totals 15 residues. Germline V gene data show CDR1 as SGDLS and CDR2 as YYNGEE. V was pared by 2 bases and J by 0 bases, with 11 bases between. CDR3 in amino acids: CASSVQGQMNTEAFF. In DNA, the CDR3 is TGTGCCAGCAGCGTGCAGGGCCAGATGAACACTGAAGCTTTCTTT.

This chain connects TRBV30 to TRBJ1-3; 8 bases agree with TRBD1. The J segment lost 2 bases and the V segment lost 3 bases, leaving 3 bases of the junction unmatched. In germline, CDR1 is GTSNPN, CDR2 SVGIG (reference sequence). This CDR3 comprises 14 residues. This CDR3 reads CAWRNRGTGNTIYF. CDR3 DNA sequence: TGTGCCTGGAGGAACAGGGGGACTGGAAACACCATATATTTT.

V is TRBV15 and J is TRBJ2-1; D not resolved. This CDR3 comprises 15 residues. The germline CDR1 and CDR2 sequences are LNHNV and YYDKDF (reference sequence). Trimming pared 4 bases from V and 9 bases from J, leaving 19 bases between. The CDR3: CATSTTRVPKSEQFF. The CDR3 region has the DNA TGTGCCACCAGCACTACTCGAGTTCCGAAGAGTGAGCAGTTCTTC.